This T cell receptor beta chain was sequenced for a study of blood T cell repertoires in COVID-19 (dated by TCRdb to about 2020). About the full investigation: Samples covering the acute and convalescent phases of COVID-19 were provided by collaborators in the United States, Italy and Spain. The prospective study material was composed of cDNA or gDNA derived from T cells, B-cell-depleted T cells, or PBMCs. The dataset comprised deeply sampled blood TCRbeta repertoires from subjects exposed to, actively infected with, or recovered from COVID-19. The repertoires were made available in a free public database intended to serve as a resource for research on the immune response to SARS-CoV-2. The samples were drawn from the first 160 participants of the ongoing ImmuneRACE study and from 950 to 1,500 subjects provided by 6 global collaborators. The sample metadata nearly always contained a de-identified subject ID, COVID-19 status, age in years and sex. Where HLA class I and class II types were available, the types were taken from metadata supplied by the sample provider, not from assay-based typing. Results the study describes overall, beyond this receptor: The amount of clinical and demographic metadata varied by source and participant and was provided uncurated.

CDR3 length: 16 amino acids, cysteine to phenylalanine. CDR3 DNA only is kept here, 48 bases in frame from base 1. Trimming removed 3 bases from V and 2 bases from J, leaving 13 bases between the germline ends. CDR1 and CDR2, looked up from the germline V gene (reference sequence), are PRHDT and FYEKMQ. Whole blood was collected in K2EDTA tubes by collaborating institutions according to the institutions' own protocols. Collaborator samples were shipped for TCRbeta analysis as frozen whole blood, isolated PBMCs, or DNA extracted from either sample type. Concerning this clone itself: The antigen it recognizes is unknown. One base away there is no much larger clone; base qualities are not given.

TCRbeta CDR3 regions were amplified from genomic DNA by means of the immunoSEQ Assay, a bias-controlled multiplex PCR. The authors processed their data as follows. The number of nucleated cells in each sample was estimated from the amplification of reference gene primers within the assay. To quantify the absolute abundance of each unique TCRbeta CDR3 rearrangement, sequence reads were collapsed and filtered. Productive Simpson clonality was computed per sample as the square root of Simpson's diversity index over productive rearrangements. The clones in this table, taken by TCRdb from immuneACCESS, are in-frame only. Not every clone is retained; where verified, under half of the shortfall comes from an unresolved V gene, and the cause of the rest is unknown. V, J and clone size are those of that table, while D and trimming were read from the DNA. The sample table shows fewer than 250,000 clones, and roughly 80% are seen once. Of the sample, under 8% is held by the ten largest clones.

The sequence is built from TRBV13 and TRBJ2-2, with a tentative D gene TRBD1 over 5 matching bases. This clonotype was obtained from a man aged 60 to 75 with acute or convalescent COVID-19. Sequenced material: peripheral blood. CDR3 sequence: CASSLWIDRNTGELFF. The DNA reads TGTGCCAGCAGCTTGTGGATCGACAGAAACACCGGGGAGCTGTTTTTT.